Sequencing of this T cell receptor (beta chain) was carried out in a study of cytotoxic CD8 clonotypes in ibrutinib-treated CLL (dated by TCRdb to the early 2020s). With respect to the entire study: The cohort included roughly 15 treatment-naive and under 13 relapsed/refractory patients; some 18 were IGHV unmutated. Cryopreserved peripheral blood mononuclear cells were obtained before treatment, at response, and at either sustained remission or disease progression. Every sample from remission and from progressive disease was obtained while the patients were still on ibrutinib. Of the 86 people in the trial, about two dozen had longitudinal samples available. Response samples were taken after a median of 12 months on treatment, ranging from about 6 to 40 months. An average of about 260,000 productive templates and approximately 91,000 productive rearrangements was obtained per sample. Responses were partial in about 25 patients and complete in 2; after median around 72 months follow-up, roughly 14 stayed in remission and approximately 12 progressed.

Deletion took 4 bases off V and 1 base off J, with a span of 1 base between the germline ends. Via the germline V gene (reference sequence), CDR1 is MNHEY and CDR2 SMNVEV. The CDR3 holds 11 amino acids from the cysteine to the phenylalanine. Here the CDR3 DNA is all that survives: 33 bases in frame from base 1. The sample's time point label is to be understood as: 24 months on ibrutinib. For TCR beta library preparation, roughly 2 micrograms of genomic DNA were extracted from the cryopreserved PBMCs. Longitudinal blood samples from CLL patients on ibrutinib monotherapy were analyzed using high-throughput TCR beta sequencing. The patients took part in an open-label, single-center phase 2 trial of ibrutinib monotherapy. Overall study outcomes, separate from this receptor: At baseline, clonality was higher than in age-matched healthy donors and showed a strong correlation with circulating CD8+ T-cell counts. Clonality rose at ibrutinib response, remained stable during sustained remission, and dropped back toward baseline at progression. Sustained-remission and progressing patients did not have matched sampling times, and lymph node repertoires were not examined. Public clonotypes were rare and either contracted or stayed stable during treatment, and the rise in clonality at ibrutinib response reflected the expansion of private clonotypes.

On this clone itself: No antigen is known for it. No base quality values were provided; no much bigger clone lies one nucleotide off.

Each clonotype received, on average, approximately 9.9x coverage in deep resolution sequencing performed on a MiSeq, where the target depth lay between 1 in 1 million and 1 in 200,000 T cells. TCR beta libraries were generated with the immunoSEQ hsTCRB Kit. The original pipeline was this. The data were analyzed with ImmunoSEQ Analyzer and ImmunoSEQ Data Assistant, and V, D and J gene assignments followed IMGT definitions. Clonality, which ranges from 0 to 1, was calculated as one minus the normalized Shannon entropy of productive rearrangement frequencies. Only overrepresented clonotypes making up at least 0.05% of each patient's repertoire were included in the public clonotype analysis. About 13 age-matched healthy donor repertoires from immuneACCESS were used as controls for clonality. Not all clones reach the TCRdb copy of this immuneACCESS table, which keeps in-frame sequences only. Checked studies attribute under half of the gap to unresolved V genes and leave the rest unexplained. The V and J calls and the clone size are those of that table, but D and trimming were determined from the DNA. This sample holds about 45,000 clones; 60% to 70% were observed only once. The ten largest clonotypes hold roughly 21% of the sample.

The source of this sequence is a human donor with chronic lymphocytic leukemia. Recombination connected TRBV27 to TRBJ2-5; no D gene call is confident. Sequenced here: PBMCs, sampled after 24 months of ibrutinib treatment. The DNA is as follows: TGTGCCAGCAGTTCCCAAGAGACCCAGTACTTC. Its translation reads: CASSSQETQYF.